The clone carrying this T cell receptor beta chain was seen only once. This entry is derived from a study of blood T cell repertoires in COVID-19. Some clones are missing from TCRdb's copy, which holds only in-frame ones; the method was immunoSEQ multiplex PCR. The sample lists 75,000 to 100,000 clones; around four fifths were seen once. This CDR3 region has 14 residues. The germline CDR1 and CDR2 sequences are KGHSH and LQKENI. The V gene lost 6 bases and the J gene lost 4 bases, with 15 bases spanning the gap. Sequencing used peripheral blood. The sequence derives from a human donor in a cohort sampled during active COVID-19. The rearrangement joins TRBV18 to TRBJ1-2; maybe TRBD1 (5 bases). CDR3 region: CASSEGRGAYGYTF. CDR3 in DNA: TGTGCCAGCTCGGAAGGGAGGGGCGCCTATGGCTACACCTTC.